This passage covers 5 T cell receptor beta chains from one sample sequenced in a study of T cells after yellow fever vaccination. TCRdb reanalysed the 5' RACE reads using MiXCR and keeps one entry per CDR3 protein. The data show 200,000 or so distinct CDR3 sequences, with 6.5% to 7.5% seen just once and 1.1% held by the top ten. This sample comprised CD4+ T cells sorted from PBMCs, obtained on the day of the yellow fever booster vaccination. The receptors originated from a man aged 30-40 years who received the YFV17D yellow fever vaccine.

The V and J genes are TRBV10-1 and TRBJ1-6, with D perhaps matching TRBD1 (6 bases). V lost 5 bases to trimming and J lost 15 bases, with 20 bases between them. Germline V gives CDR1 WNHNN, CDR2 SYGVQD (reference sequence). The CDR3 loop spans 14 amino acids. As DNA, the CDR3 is TGCGCCAGCAGTCCCGGGACATCGCCTCTTATCCTCCACTTT. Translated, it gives CASSPGTSPLILHF.

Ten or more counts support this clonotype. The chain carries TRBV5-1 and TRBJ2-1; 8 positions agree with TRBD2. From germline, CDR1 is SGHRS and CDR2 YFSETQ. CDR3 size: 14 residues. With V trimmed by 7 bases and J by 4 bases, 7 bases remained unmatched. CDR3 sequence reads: CASASSGPYNEQFF. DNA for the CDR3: TGCGCCAGCGCCTCTAGCGGGCCATACAATGAGCAGTTCTTC.

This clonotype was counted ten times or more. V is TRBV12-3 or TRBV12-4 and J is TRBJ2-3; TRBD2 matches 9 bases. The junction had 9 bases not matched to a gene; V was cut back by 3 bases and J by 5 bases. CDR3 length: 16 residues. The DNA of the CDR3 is TGTGCCAGCAGTTTTGTTGGCGGGAGGGCCTTAGATACGCAGTATTTT. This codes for CASSFVGGRALDTQYF.

CDR3 residues: CASSLGIQGYEQYF. For the CDR3, the DNA is TGCGCCAGCAGCTTGGGGATACAGGGCTACGAGCAGTACTTC. This chain connects TRBV5-1 to TRBJ2-7; a possible D gene is TRBD1 (6 bases). V lost 0 bases to trimming and J lost 3 bases, with 10 bases between them. In germline, CDR1 is SGHRS, CDR2 YFSETQ. CDR3 size: 14 residues.

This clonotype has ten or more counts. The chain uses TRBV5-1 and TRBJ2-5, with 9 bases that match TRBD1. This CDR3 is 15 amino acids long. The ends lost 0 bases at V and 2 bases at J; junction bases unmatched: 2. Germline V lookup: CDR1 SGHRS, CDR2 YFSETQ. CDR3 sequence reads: CASSLGGQGQETQYF. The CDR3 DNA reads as TGCGCCAGCAGCTTGGGCGGACAGGGGCAAGAGACCCAGTACTTC.